These 30 T cell receptor beta chains share one sample of origin, sequenced in a study of CXCR3-negative and CXCR3-positive naive CD8 T cells. The TRB cDNA libraries were prepared by 5' RACE with UMI labels. TCRdb reprocessed the 5' RACE reads, keeping one entry per CDR3 protein, no DNA. The sample's table shows 100,000 to 150,000 distinct CDR3 sequences. Material for sequencing was naive CXCR3- CD8+ T cells from blood. Subset described: CD45RO-CCR7+CD27+CD95- naive CD8+ T cells lacking CXCR3 (TNR3-). The receptors here all came from a human donor in good health. Some clones in this sample may be carry-over from other donors' samples.

The chain joins TRBV12-3 or TRBV12-4 to TRBJ1-2. The CDR3 runs to 15 residues. CDR3 sequence reads: CASSPAKTANYGYTF.

This chain uses TRBV29-1 with TRBJ2-7. This CDR3 is built from 13 residues. CDR1 is SQVTM and CDR2 is ANQGSEA in the germline V gene. CDR3: CSVEDSSSYEQYF.

The V and J genes are TRBV29-1 and TRBJ2-7; TCRdb selects TRBD1, and the lack of DNA leaves this call unchecked. Germline CDR1 reads SQVTM; CDR2 reads ANQGSEA. The length of the CDR3 is 12 residues. The CDR3 protein is CSVEGYTGAQYF.

V gene TRBV28 combines with J gene TRBJ2-7; the TCRdb D gene call, TRBD2, has no DNA to confirm it. From germline, CDR1 is MDHEN and CDR2 SYDVKM. There are 17 residues in the CDR3. CDR3 region: CASSFSGLTSGIYEQYF.

The chain is built from TRBV19 and TRBJ2-1; TCRdb selects TRBD2, and the lack of DNA leaves this call unchecked. The germline V gene has CDR1 LNHDA and CDR2 SQIVND (reference sequence). The CDR3 length is 18 residues. The CDR3 loop is CASSISAGLAGGYNEQFF. The whole variable domain, filled in from reference TRBV19 and TRBJ2-1, reads DGGITQSPKYLFRKEGQNVTLSCEQNLNHDAMYWYRQDPGQGLRLIYYSQIVNDFQKGDIAEGYSVSREKKESFPLTVTSAQKNPTAFYLCASSISAGLAGGYNEQFFGPGTRLTVL.

The rearrangement links TRBV9 to TRBJ1-5; the TRBD1 assignment by TCRdb is unverifiable without DNA. Germline CDR1 is SGDLS and CDR2 is YYNGEE. The CDR3 is 13 residues long. The CDR3 sequence: CASSPGGNQPQHF.

V usage is TRBV12-3 or TRBV12-4 and J usage is TRBJ2-1; TCRdb indicates TRBD2, and absent DNA this call remains unverified. CDR3 length equals 16 residues. The CDR3: CASTLARAGIYNEQFF.

CDR3 amino acids: CASSFAVTEQYF. The chain couples TRBV12-3 or TRBV12-4 to TRBJ2-7. The CDR3 length is 12 residues.

The J gene is TRBJ1-4, the V gene TRBV7-9. The CDR3 is made up of 14 amino acids. The germline CDR1 and CDR2 sequences are SEHNR and FQNEAQ (reference sequence). This chain's CDR3 is CASSQGGFEEKLFF.

The V and J genes are TRBV23-1 and TRBJ2-1; the TCRdb call, TRBD2, lacks DNA for checking. TRBV23-1 is marked as an open reading frame, function uncertain. The CDR3 extends over 15 amino acids. The CDR3 sequence is CASSQSELAGDEQFF.

The chain couples TRBV4-1 to TRBJ2-1; as DNA is missing, the TRBD2 call by TCRdb cannot be tested. The CDR3 covers 17 residues. Per the germline V gene, CDR1 is MGHRA and CDR2 is YSYEKL. The chain's CDR3 is CASSQDPTSGYYNEQFF.

The genes are TRBV7-2 and TRBJ2-7; TCRdb lists TRBD1, though no DNA is available to test this call. CDR3 size: 14 residues. CDR1 is SGHTA and CDR2 is FQGNSA in the germline V gene. This CDR3 reads CASSLDTGSDEQYF.

The V and J genes are TRBV19 and TRBJ2-7; TCRdb outputs TRBD2, but without DNA this stays unchecked. The CDR3 loop spans 15 amino acids. CDR1 is LNHDA and CDR2 is SQIVND in the germline V gene (reference sequence). The CDR3 loop is CASSIQTSGAYEQYF.

The V gene is TRBV4-3, the J gene TRBJ2-2; the TRBD1 assignment by TCRdb is unverifiable without DNA. The length of the CDR3 is 15 residues. Germline assignment: CDR1 LGHNA and CDR2 YSLEER. Here the CDR3 reads CASSQEEGASGELFF.

This chain links TRBV6-6 with TRBJ2-1; TCRdb reports TRBD2, a call that lacks DNA to check it against. CDR1 MNHNY and CDR2 SVGAGI come from the germline V gene (reference sequence). The CDR3 has 15 residues. The CDR3 reads CASSLTSGTGNEQFF.

The chain uses TRBV15 and TRBJ2-5. Germline assignment: CDR1 LNHNV and CDR2 YYDKDF (reference sequence). The CDR3 loop spans 13 amino acids. The CDR3 loop is CATSGSDQETQYF.

J is TRBJ2-7 and V is TRBV10-3; the D gene TCRdb calls, TRBD1, cannot be checked with no DNA. This CDR3 is 18 amino acids long. Germline V CDR1 and CDR2: ENHRY, SYGVKD. CDR3 region: CAIGVTGGSRRDYYEQYF.

The chain is built from TRBV11-2 and TRBJ2-1. The CDR3 is 15 residues long. Germline values: CDR1 SGHAT, CDR2 FQNNGV. CDR3 region: CASSLAYGLYNEQFF.

The chain has TRBV12-3 or TRBV12-4 and TRBJ2-2; the TCRdb D gene call, TRBD1, has no DNA to confirm it. The CDR3 is made up of 17 amino acids. The CDR3 here is CASSPPIYGGSTGELFF.

The gene calls are TRBV7-8 and TRBJ1-5; no DNA is available, so the TRBD1 call from TCRdb remains unchecked. This CDR3 spans 20 amino acids. Germline CDR1 reads SGHVS; CDR2 reads FQNEAQ. The CDR3 reads CASSLGGTGEVPISNQPQHF.

This rearrangement joins TRBV10-1 to TRBJ2-2. Germline V gene sequence: CDR1 WNHNN, CDR2 SYGVQD (reference sequence). There are 13 residues in the CDR3. CDR3 protein: CASSGTRTGELFF.

The chain uses TRBV11-2 and TRBJ2-1. The CDR3 runs to 11 residues. Germline-derived CDR1 and CDR2 are SGHAT and FQNNGV. Here the CDR3 reads CASSFTDEQFF.

The chain recombines TRBV6-6 with TRBJ1-1. The V gene's germline CDR1 is MNHNY and CDR2 SVGAGI (reference sequence). This CDR3 has 16 residues. This CDR3 reads CASSYSVTALNTEAFF.

The V gene is TRBV12-3 or TRBV12-4, the J gene TRBJ2-2. The CDR3 runs 12 residues. The CDR3 region is CASSGRNGELFF.

The rearrangement uses TRBV28 and TRBJ2-1; with no DNA, the TCRdb D assignment of TRBD1 cannot be verified. Germline-derived CDR1 and CDR2 are MDHEN and SYDVKM. The CDR3 loop spans 19 amino acids. CDR3 region: CASSLPLGLRGPSYNEQFF. The full variable domain, with the rest looked up from reference TRBV28 and TRBJ2-1, is DVKVTQSSRYLVKRTGEKVFLECVQDMDHENMFWYRQDPGLGLRLIYFSYDVKMKEKGDIPEGYSVSREKKERFSLILESASTNQTSMYLCASSLPLGLRGPSYNEQFFGPGTRLTVL.

V is TRBV7-9 and J is TRBJ2-7; TCRdb's D call, TRBD1, is unchecked because there is no DNA. Germline lookup yields CDR1 SEHNR and CDR2 FQNEAQ (reference sequence). The CDR3 extends over 16 amino acids. CDR3 sequence: CASSLAGQQGPPEQYF.

This chain joins TRBV7-2 and TRBJ2-1; lacking DNA, the TRBD2 call made by TCRdb goes unchecked. The CDR3 is 19 residues long. Germline V gene lookup returns CDR1 SGHTA and CDR2 FQGNSA. CDR3 in amino acids: CASSSPGLAGASSYNEQFF. The complete variable domain, with remaining parts taken from reference TRBV7-2 and TRBJ2-1, reads GAGVSQSPSNKVTEKGKDVELRCDPISGHTALYWYRQSLGQGLEFLIYFQGNSAPDKSGLPSDRFSAERTGGSVSTLTIQRTQQEDSAVYLCASSSPGLAGASSYNEQFFGPGTRLTVL.

The gene calls are TRBV29-1 and TRBJ2-3; the TCRdb call, TRBD1, lacks DNA for checking. The CDR3 has 17 amino acids. CDR1 is SQVTM and CDR2 is ANQGSEA in the germline V gene. This CDR3 reads CSVEDPGQGRDTATQYF.

This chain joins TRBV20-1 and TRBJ2-5; absent DNA, TCRdb's TRBD2 call cannot be checked. This CDR3 region has 13 residues. The V gene's germline CDR1 is DFQATT and CDR2 SNEGSKA (reference sequence). CDR3 region: CSARGLASETQYF.

The rearrangement joins TRBV6-9 to TRBJ1-1; there is no DNA to check the TCRdb D call of TRBD1. From germline, CDR1 is MNHGY and CDR2 SVAAGI. This CDR3 has 19 amino acids. The CDR3 spells CASPEPQRSRTGLNTEAFF.